The rows below give T cell receptor beta chains drawn from one sample of a study of cytomegalovirus exposure and HLA in healthy donors. Assay used: immunoSEQ multiplex PCR; TCRdb lists only in-frame clones, some missing. In the table there are approximately 180,000 clones, roughly 79% of which are singletons. The sequencing input was PBMCs. These receptors came from a woman younger than 30 in good health and CMV-seropositive. Both conserved end residues are part of each CDR3. D genes are given only for firm matches. Clone size is stated in some rows and not others, as once, few, many or a class when expanded.

D,size,J,V,DNA,CDR3
-,-,TRBJ1-4,TRBV4-1,TGCGCCAGCAGCCAAACAGGCTTAAATGAAAAACTGTTTTTT,CASSQTGLNEKLFF
-,-,TRBJ1-1,TRBV6-5,TGTGCCAGCAGTTACCGACGACAGGCGAACACTGAAGCTTTCTTT,CASSYRRQANTEAFF
TRBD1,-,TRBJ2-4,TRBV11-2,TGTGCCAGCAGCCGCCCGGGACAGGGGAAAAACATTCAGTACTTC,CASSRPGQGKNIQYF
TRBD1,-,TRBJ1-1,TRBV18,TGTGCCAGCTCACCAGTTACAGGGGAGTCGCGGACTGAAGCTTTCTTT,CASSPVTGESRTEAFF
TRBD2,-,TRBJ2-5,TRBV9,TGTGCCAGCAGCGCCCATTGGGGGACTAGCGAAGAGACCCAGTACTTC,CASSAHWGTSEETQYF
-,-,TRBJ2-2,TRBV6-4,TGTGCCAGCAGTGACTCCGCGGTTTTCAACGGGGAGCTGTTTTTT,CASSDSAVFNGELFF
TRBD1,-,TRBJ1-4,TRBV25-1,TGTGCCAGCATCGGACAGGGTCGTAATGAAAAACTGTTTTTT,CASIGQGRNEKLFF
-,-,TRBJ1-5,TRBV30,TGTGCCTGGAATACCGGACGGGGGGATCAGCCCCAGCATTTT,CAWNTGRGDQPQHF
-,once,TRBJ1-6,TRBV7-2,TGTGCCAGCAGCTTATATCCACAGGGCCATTCACCCCTCCACTTT,CASSLYPQGHSPLHF
TRBD1,few,TRBJ2-4,TRBV5-5,TGTGCCAGCAGCTACGGACAGGGGATGGAGATTCAGTACTTC,CASSYGQGMEIQYF
TRBD1,-,TRBJ2-7,TRBV5-1,TGCGCCAGCAGCTGGGAGCCGACAGGGGACTCCTACGAGCAGTACTTC,CASSWEPTGDSYEQYF
-,-,TRBJ1-1,TRBV28,TGTGCCAGCAGTATCCTGCGACACTCTAACACTGAAGCTTTCTTT,CASSILRHSNTEAFF
-,few,TRBJ1-5,TRBV10-1,TGCGCCAGCTTGGACACCAATCAGCCCCAGCATTTT,CASLDTNQPQHF
-,-,TRBJ1-1,TRBV28,TGTGCCAGCAGTTTCCGTGGGGGGTGGGGCATTGGGGGGAACACTGAAGCTTTCTTT,CASSFRGGWGIGGNTEAFF
-,-,TRBJ2-3,TRBV5-1,TGCGCCAGCAGCGCCCAGGGTCTAGATACGCAGTATTTT,CASSAQGLDTQYF
TRBD1,-,TRBJ1-2,TRBV6-5,TGTGCCAGCAGGGGCCGGACAGGACACTATGGCTACACCTTC,CASRGRTGHYGYTF
TRBD1,-,TRBJ1-4,TRBV7-2,TGTGCCAGCCAGGGACAGATTAATGAAAAACTGTTTTTT,CASQGQINEKLFF
-,-,TRBJ1-5,TRBV19,TGTGCCAGTACTACCGGGGGCAATCAGCCCCAGCATTTT,CASTTGGNQPQHF
-,-,TRBJ2-7,TRBV5-4,TGTGCCAGCAGCTTTGCAGGGTCGGTACCCGAGCAGTACTTC,CASSFAGSVPEQYF
TRBD1,-,TRBJ2-7,TRBV29-1,TGCAGCGTTGAGCGACAGGGGACCTACGAGCAGTACTTC,CSVERQGTYEQYF
-,few,TRBJ1-4,TRBV6-1,TGTGCCAGCAGCTCCAGGGCATCTAATGAAAAACTGTTTTTT,CASSSRASNEKLFF
TRBD1,-,TRBJ1-1,TRBV5-1,TGCGCCAGCAGCACCGACAGGGGGCAGGACACTGAAGCTTTCTTT,CASSTDRGQDTEAFF
-,few,TRBJ2-5,TRBV4-1,TGCGCCAGCAGCCAAGATGGAACCGGAGGGATCGCAGAGACCCAGTACTTC,CASSQDGTGGIAETQYF
TRBD2,-,TRBJ2-3,TRBV6-1,TGTGCCAGCAGTGATATTGGGGGGGTTACGCAGTATTTT,CASSDIGGVTQYF
TRBD1,-,TRBJ2-7,TRBV4-3,TGCGCCAGCAGCCAGACCGGGACAGGGGGCGAATACGAGCAGTACTTC,CASSQTGTGGEYEQYF
-,-,TRBJ1-6,TRBV30,TGTGCCTCCGGAAGGGGGGGGAATTCACCCCTCCACTTT,CASGRGGNSPLHF
-,few,TRBJ1-2,TRBV9,TGTGCCAGCAGCGTAGGGGTGGGGCAGGTCTATGGCTACACCTTC,CASSVGVGQVYGYTF
-,-,TRBJ1-2,TRBV25-1,TGTGCCAGCAGTGACTCTGGACAGACCGGCAATTCCGGCTATGGCTACACCTTC,CASSDSGQTGNSGYGYTF
TRBD1,-,TRBJ2-7,TRBV30,TGTGCCTGGAGTCAGGGGGCGGGAGAGCAGTACTTC,CAWSQGAGEQYF
TRBD1,-,TRBJ1-5,TRBV2,TGTGCCAGCAGCCTCGGGGGGACAGGGACCAACAATCAGCCCCAGCATTTT,CASSLGGTGTNNQPQHF
-,-,TRBJ1-2,TRBV7-2,TGTGCCAGCAGCCCTCGATTCGGTGGCTACACCTTC,CASSPRFGGYTF
TRBD2,-,TRBJ2-1,TRBV9,TGTGCCAGCAGCGTACCAAGCGGGGGGGGCTACAATGAGCAGTTCTTC,CASSVPSGGGYNEQFF
TRBD2,-,TRBJ2-5,TRBV10-2,TGCGCCAGCACCACCTGGACTAGCGGCTTTGGGACCCAGTACTTC,CASTTWTSGFGTQYF
-,-,TRBJ2-7,TRBV20-1,TGCAGTGCTCCGTCAGGGGTCGAGCAGTACTTC,CSAPSGVEQYF
TRBD1,once,TRBJ2-7,TRBV6-1,TGTGCCAGCAGTGCATCCCGGGACAGGGCATCAAGCTCCTACGAGCAGTACTTC,CASSASRDRASSSYEQYF
-,-,TRBJ2-1,TRBV5-1,TGCGCCAGCAGCTCAGACGGCAGGACAGCCTACAATGAGCAGTTCTTC,CASSSDGRTAYNEQFF
TRBD1,once,TRBJ1-3,TRBV7-8,TGTGCCAGCAGCCCCCCATTATATTTTACCCCAGGGGGCTCTGGAAACACCATATATTTT,CASSPPLYFTPGGSGNTIYF
TRBD1,-,TRBJ2-5,TRBV11-1,TGTGCCAGCAGCTCGGAGACAGGGCTCCAAGAGACCCAGTACTTC,CASSSETGLQETQYF
-,-,TRBJ1-2,TRBV4-2,TGTGCCAGCAGCCAAGAACGGGGTTTCTCAGATGGCTACACCTTC,CASSQERGFSDGYTF
-,-,TRBJ2-7,TRBV7-6,TGTGCCAGCAGCTTAGCACTGGACGGGGTACGAGAGCAGTACTTC,CASSLALDGVREQYF
-,-,TRBJ2-5,TRBV5-4,TGTGCCAGCAGCTTGATAAGCGGGTCGGGCGAGACCCAGTACTTC,CASSLISGSGETQYF
TRBD2,-,TRBJ2-7,TRBV10-3,TGTGCCATCAGTGGGACTAGCGGGGCCTCTCCCTACGAGCAGTACTTC,CAISGTSGASPYEQYF
-,-,TRBJ2-1,TRBV21-1,TGTGCCAGCAGCAACGGTCGATCTGCGGGGGGGCCTGATGAGCAGTTCTTC,CASSNGRSAGGPDEQFF
TRBD1,-,TRBJ1-1,TRBV27,TGTGCCAGCAGTCAACACGGGACAGAGAACACTGAAGCTTTCTTT,CASSQHGTENTEAFF
TRBD1,-,TRBJ2-1,TRBV12-5,TGTGCTAGTGGTTTGCAACAGGGGTTTGGCTACAATGAGCAGTTCTTC,CASGLQQGFGYNEQFF